Below, 28 T cell receptor beta chains from the same sample are listed, as sequenced in a study of CD8 T cells in Susac syndrome. Reverse transcription of roughly 0.45 to 1 ug RNA was performed with random hexamers. In TCRdb, the immunoSEQ multiplex PCR reads were re-called with MiXCR into one record per CDR3 protein. The sample shows under 200,000 distinct CDR3 sequences, approximately 95% of them seen only once. Sequenced input: CD8+ T cells from PBMCs. Receptors were obtained from a human donor with multiple sclerosis.

The V gene is TRBV4-1, the J gene TRBJ1-2; D unclear. Germline V gives CDR1 MGHRA, CDR2 YSYEKL. This CDR3 is built from 14 residues. With 1 base removed from V and 1 base from J, the gap between germline ends came to 7 bases. The CDR3 DNA is TGCGCCAGCAGCCAAGCCAGGAGTAACTATGGCTACACCTTC. This encodes CASSQARSNYGYTF.

The chain carries TRBV5-1 and TRBJ1-5, with unresolved D. This CDR3 is built from 13 residues. Looked up from germline, CDR1 is SGHRS and CDR2 is YFSETQ. V was shortened by 2 bases and J by 2 bases, with 5 bases between the two germline ends. CDR3: CASSFYGNQPQHF. The CDR3 DNA is TGCGCCAGCAGCTTCTACGGCAATCAGCCCCAGCATTTT.

This clonotype has only one observation. The chain joins TRBV4-1 to TRBJ2-3; D gene unclear. Germline V gene sequence: CDR1 MGHRA, CDR2 YSYEKL. The CDR3 has 15 residues. V was pared by 1 base and J by 2 bases, with 10 bases between. As DNA, the CDR3 is TGCGCCAGCAGCCAAGTAGGCCGACCCACAGATACGCAGTATTTT. Its protein product is CASSQVGRPTDTQYF.

In DNA form, the CDR3 reads TGTGCCAGCAGCCAAGAGCGAGGGCATGGCTACACCTTC. Its translation is CASSQERGHGYTF. The rearrangement joins TRBV14 to TRBJ1-2; D is ambiguous. With 0 bases removed from V and 6 bases from J, the gap between germline ends came to 8 bases. The CDR3 has 13 amino acids. Germline CDR1 is SGHDN and CDR2 is FVKESK.

The gene calls are TRBV29-1 and TRBJ2-5; tentatively, D is TRBD1 or TRBD2 (5 bases each). The CDR3 length is 14 residues. The V gene's germline CDR1 is SQVTM and CDR2 ANQGSEA. V gave up 7 bases and J gave up 7 bases, with 22 bases separating them. CDR3 nucleotide sequence: TGCAGCGGTCGGGACGGACGCCGTGGCGGGACCCAGTACTTC. Translated, it gives CSGRDGRRGGTQYF. Combining the CDR3 with reference TRBV29-1 and TRBJ2-5 gives the whole variable domain SAVISQKPSRDICQRGTSLTIQCQVDSQVTMMFWYRQQPGQSLTLIATANQGSEATYESGFVIDKFPISRPNLTFSTLTVSNMSPEDSSIYLCSGRDGRRGGTQYFGPGTRLLVL.

The CDR3 is CASSFRAANEAFF. Written as DNA, the CDR3 is TGTGCCAGCAGCTTCCGAGCCGCGAACGAAGCTTTCTTT. The V gene is TRBV7-9, the J gene TRBJ1-1; D is undetermined. This CDR3 contains 13 residues. V was shortened by 3 bases and J by 8 bases, with 13 bases between the two germline ends. Germline V gives CDR1 SEHNR, CDR2 FQNEAQ (reference sequence).

This chain links TRBV3-1 with TRBJ2-3; 9 bases are a match to TRBD1. CDR3 length: 16 residues. The ends lost 3 bases at V and 5 bases at J; junction bases unmatched: 9. Germline V gene sequence: CDR1 LGHDT, CDR2 YNNKEL (reference sequence). CDR3 in DNA: TGTGCCAGCAGCCAGTTGGAGACAGGGGGTCAAGATACGCAGTATTTT. Amino acids: CASSQLETGGQDTQYF.

The chain uses TRBV5-6 and TRBJ2-3, with D possibly being TRBD2 (6 bases). The V gene lost 4 bases and the J gene lost 4 bases, with 10 bases spanning the gap. This CDR3 contains 13 residues. Germline assignment: CDR1 SGHDT and CDR2 YYEEEE. Here the CDR3 reads CASSPEGSDTQYF. Written as DNA, the CDR3 is TGTGCCAGCAGCCCGGAGGGTTCAGATACGCAGTATTTT.

The CDR3 bases are TGTGCTAGTGGTTCCGCCGGGGGCTACACCGGGGAGCTGTTTTTT. Encoded protein: CASGSAGGYTGELFF. This sequence joins TRBV12-5 and TRBJ2-2; tentatively, D is TRBD1 or TRBD2 (6 bases each). The ends were cut back, 4 bases at V and 3 bases at J, with 12 bases in the middle. The CDR3 is 15 amino acids. The germline CDR1 and CDR2 sequences are LGHNT and FRNRAP.

The sample holds one count of this clonotype. The rearrangement joins TRBV4-1 to TRBJ2-1, with a weak D call TRBD2 (5 bases). This CDR3 has 15 amino acids. Trimming removed 2 bases at V and 3 bases at J, with 11 bases between. Germline lookup yields CDR1 MGHRA and CDR2 YSYEKL. The CDR3 protein is CASSQLASVYNEQFF. The DNA for the CDR3 is TGCGCCAGCAGCCAATTAGCGTCGGTCTACAATGAGCAGTTCTTC.

The chain recombines TRBV30 with TRBJ1-1; D possibly corresponds to TRBD1 (5 bases). The ends were cut back, 5 bases at V and 1 base at J, with 14 bases in the middle. The CDR3 contains 14 residues. Per the germline V gene, CDR1 is GTSNPN and CDR2 is SVGIG (reference sequence). The CDR3 sequence: CAWEPGTGNTEAFF. CDR3 sequence (DNA): TGTGCCTGGGAACCCGGGACGGGGAACACTGAAGCTTTCTTT.

The chain carries TRBV9 and TRBJ2-5; D call uncertain. V was pared by 4 bases and J by 2 bases, with 12 bases between. Looked up from germline, CDR1 is SGDLS and CDR2 is YYNGEE. The CDR3 loop spans 14 amino acids. CDR3 in amino acids: CASSPNPRQETQYF. For the CDR3, the DNA is TGTGCCAGCAGCCCGAATCCCCGGCAAGAGACCCAGTACTTC.

V gene TRBV27 combines with J gene TRBJ1-3; D is unresolved. In germline, CDR1 is MNHEY, CDR2 SMNVEV (reference sequence). The CDR3 consists of 14 residues. Trimming removed 3 bases at V and 0 bases at J, with 6 bases between. The CDR3 region is CASSFSGSGNTIYF. The CDR3 nucleotides read TGTGCCAGCAGTTTTTCGGGCTCTGGAAACACCATATATTTT.

The V gene is TRBV20-1, the J gene TRBJ2-1; unclear D gene. CDR3 size: 12 residues. Per the germline V gene, CDR1 is DFQATT and CDR2 is SNEGSKA (reference sequence). The V and J ends lost 2 bases and 10 bases respectively, with 12 bases between them. CDR3 region: CSARPATVEQFF. CDR3 bases: TGCAGTGCTAGACCCGCGACTGTAGAGCAGTTCTTC.

The CDR3 bases are TGCGCCAGCAGCTTGTTCCCCGGACTGGAGTACAATGAGCAGTTCTTC. Its protein product is CASSLFPGLEYNEQFF. The chain couples TRBV5-1 to TRBJ2-1; possibly TRBD2 for D (5 bases). Between the trimmed V and J ends, which lost 1 base and 4 bases, there was a span of 15 bases. The CDR3 sequence is 16 residues long. Germline values: CDR1 SGHRS, CDR2 YFSETQ. Combining the CDR3 with reference TRBV5-1 and TRBJ2-1 gives the whole variable domain KAGVTQTPRYLIKTRGQQVTLSCSPISGHRSVSWYQQTPGQGLQFLFEYFSETQRNKGNFPGRFSGRQFSNSRSEMNVSTLELGDSALYLCASSLFPGLEYNEQFFGPGTRLTVL.

This chain connects TRBV30 to TRBJ2-7, with 7 nucleotides matching TRBD1. The germline V gene has CDR1 GTSNPN and CDR2 SVGIG (reference sequence). The CDR3 sequence is 14 residues long. V shed 2 bases, J shed 4 bases, and the junction held 8 bases outside the gene matches. CDR3 DNA sequence: TGTGCCTGGAGTTCAGACAGGGCTATGTACGAGCAGTACTTC. It translates to CAWSSDRAMYEQYF.

J is TRBJ2-7 and V is TRBV2; no definite D call. The CDR3 covers 15 residues. Trimming stripped 0 bases from V and 1 base from J, with 10 bases between. The germline V gene encodes CDR1 SNHLY and CDR2 FYNNEI. CDR3 coding DNA: TGTGCCAGCAGTGAAGCTAAGGATTTATCCTACGAGCAGTACTTC. Translating it yields CASSEAKDLSYEQYF.

The chain joins TRBV20-1 to TRBJ2-1, with 8 nucleotides matching TRBD2. V was pared by 0 bases and J by 7 bases, with 11 bases of the junction left unmatched. CDR3 length: 16 amino acids. Germline lookup yields CDR1 DFQATT and CDR2 SNEGSKA (reference sequence). CDR3 DNA sequence: TGCAGTGCTAGAGATAGGACCGGGAGGGCTCTTAATGAGCAGTTCTTC. Protein product: CSARDRTGRALNEQFF.

The chain joins TRBV6-5 to TRBJ2-5; D is possibly TRBD1 (5 bases). V was shortened by 2 bases and J by 2 bases, with 12 bases between the two germline ends. Germline assignment: CDR1 MNHEY and CDR2 SVGAGI. This CDR3 contains 15 residues. CDR3 residues: CASSYVGARQETQYF. CDR3 nucleotides: TGTGCCAGCAGTTACGTTGGGGCCAGACAAGAGACCCAGTACTTC.

V gene TRBV20-1 combines with J gene TRBJ1-1, with unresolved D. The ends were cut back, 1 base at V and 7 bases at J, with 7 bases in the middle. CDR1 and CDR2 from the germline V gene are DFQATT and SNEGSKA (reference sequence). The CDR3 has 11 amino acids. CDR3 in amino acids: CSARGTVEAFF. The DNA of the CDR3 is TGCAGTGCTAGAGGGACGGTTGAAGCTTTCTTT.

The V call is TRBV30, the J call TRBJ2-1; 9 positions agree with TRBD1. CDR1 and CDR2 from the germline V gene are GTSNPN and SVGIG (reference sequence). CDR3 length: 15 amino acids. The J segment lost 4 bases and the V segment lost 2 bases, leaving 6 bases of the junction unmatched. The CDR3 DNA is TGTGCCTGGAGTATAACAGGGGGCTATTACAATGAGCAGTTCTTC. It specifies CAWSITGGYYNEQFF.

The chain is built from TRBV10-3 and TRBJ2-1; D is possibly TRBD1 (5 bases). The germline V gene encodes CDR1 ENHRY and CDR2 SYGVKD. The CDR3 is 15 residues long. Trimming cost V 2 bases and J 5 bases, with 13 bases left between them. The CDR3 DNA sequence: TGTGCCATCAGTGAGGGCCAAGGGGCCCACAATGAGCAGTTCTTC. It codes for CAISEGQGAHNEQFF.

The J gene is TRBJ2-7, the V gene TRBV7-9; D is possibly TRBD1 (5 bases). Germline-derived CDR1 and CDR2 are SEHNR and FQNEAQ (reference sequence). Trimming pared 5 bases from V and 5 bases from J, leaving 10 bases between. CDR3 length: 12 residues. This CDR3 is CASSGQGHEQYF. The CDR3 DNA is TGTGCCAGCAGCGGGCAGGGCCACGAGCAGTACTTC.

This sequence joins TRBV12-5 and TRBJ2-5, with 8 positions matching TRBD1. V lost 8 bases and J lost 3; bases outside the gene matches: 5. The CDR3 contains 13 residues. Germline assignment: CDR1 LGHNT and CDR2 FRNRAP. CDR3 bases: TGTGCTAGTTGGGACAGGTTGGAAGAGACCCAGTACTTC. As protein: CASWDRLEETQYF.

The chain recombines TRBV29-1 with TRBJ2-1; 8 bases match TRBD2. The V segment lost 3 bases and the J segment 3 bases; nucleotides outside the gene matches: 7. The CDR3 loop spans 15 amino acids. CDR1 and CDR2 (germline): SQVTM, ANQGSEA. The CDR3 spells CSVEGYAGGYNEQFF. Written as DNA, the CDR3 is TGCAGCGTTGAGGGGTACGCGGGGGGCTACAATGAGCAGTTCTTC.

The chain employs TRBV29-1 and TRBJ2-7; TRBD2 is a possible D gene (6 bases). V was shortened by 5 bases and J by 3 bases, with 11 bases between the two germline ends. Germline values: CDR1 SQVTM, CDR2 ANQGSEA. The length of the CDR3 is 12 residues. CDR3 nucleotides: TGCAGCGTTTGGGGGGATAACTACGAGCAGTACTTC. Amino acids: CSVWGDNYEQYF.

The chain carries TRBV12-3 or TRBV12-4 and TRBJ2-7; D not certain. V was clipped by 7 bases and J by 6 bases, with 19 bases between them. The CDR3 loop spans 14 amino acids. CDR3 sequence: CASTPSQIISEQYF. The CDR3, as DNA: TGTGCCAGCACCCCCTCGCAGATCATTAGCGAGCAGTACTTC.

This chain joins TRBV29-1 and TRBJ2-7; D possibly corresponds to TRBD2 (5 bases). Trimming removed 6 bases from V and 0 bases from J, with 12 bases in between. CDR1 and CDR2 from the germline V gene are SQVTM and ANQGSEA. This CDR3 has 13 amino acids. The CDR3 DNA reads as TGCAGCGTGAGGGCAGCGAGCTCCTACGAGCAGTACTTC. Encoded protein: CSVRAASSYEQYF.